A selection of T cell receptor beta chains follows, all from one sample in a study of blood T cell repertoires in COVID-19. The table came from immunoSEQ multiplex PCR; TCRdb's copy has only in-frame clones and leaves some out. Of 85,000 to 130,000 clones listed, 88% are singletons. The source material was peripheral blood. Receptor source: a woman aged 60 to 75 with acute or convalescent COVID-19. CDR3s include the opening cysteine and the closing phenylalanine or tryptophan. Each record gives: CDR3 protein, V gene, J gene.

CDR3 protein: CASSGAKGASSGANVLTF; V gene: TRBV2; J gene: TRBJ2-6
CDR3 protein: CASSEISNQPQHF; V gene: TRBV2; J gene: TRBJ1-5
CDR3 protein: CAWSAQGAGNTIYF; V gene: TRBV30; J gene: TRBJ1-3
CDR3 protein: CASSLRQGIEEKLFF; V gene: TRBV5-6; J gene: TRBJ1-4
CDR3 protein: CASSVVGEGEAFF; V gene: TRBV9; J gene: TRBJ1-1
CDR3 protein: CASSVGLAGGWSSYNEQFF; V gene: TRBV9; J gene: TRBJ2-1
CDR3 protein: CASRRQELTGELFF; V gene: TRBV3-1/TRBV3-2; J gene: TRBJ2-2
CDR3 protein: CSASSGQGADEQFF; V gene: TRBV20-1; J gene: TRBJ2-1
CDR3 protein: CASSIEGTSGTNEQFF; V gene: TRBV19; J gene: TRBJ2-1
CDR3 protein: CASSYRAADGYTF; V gene: TRBV19; J gene: TRBJ1-2
CDR3 protein: CASLGWTSGSRGQFF; V gene: TRBV7-8; J gene: TRBJ2-1
CDR3 protein: CASSQASGTSGRKQFF; V gene: TRBV3-1/TRBV3-2; J gene: TRBJ2-1
CDR3 protein: CASSLQGMNTEAFF; V gene: TRBV28; J gene: TRBJ1-1
CDR3 protein: CASSPWDRAGYTF; V gene: TRBV5-6; J gene: TRBJ1-2
CDR3 protein: CASSQGPDWYNEQFF; V gene: TRBV4-1; J gene: TRBJ2-1
CDR3 protein: CASSVSVNTGELFF; V gene: TRBV9; J gene: TRBJ2-2
CDR3 protein: CASSPLSPQDTIYF; V gene: TRBV18; J gene: TRBJ1-3
CDR3 protein: CASSPPTGAYNEQFF; V gene: TRBV6-5; J gene: TRBJ2-1
CDR3 protein: CSAASNEKLFF; V gene: TRBV20-1; J gene: TRBJ1-4
CDR3 protein: CASSAPGQGARDTQYF; V gene: TRBV7-6; J gene: TRBJ2-3
CDR3 protein: CASSTREALAGELFF; V gene: TRBV19; J gene: TRBJ2-2
CDR3 protein: CASSSGLARGDTQYF; V gene: TRBV6-5; J gene: TRBJ2-3
CDR3 protein: CASSPVLGGETQYF; V gene: TRBV18; J gene: TRBJ2-5
CDR3 protein: CASSGGTVPYGYTF; V gene: TRBV7-9; J gene: TRBJ1-2
CDR3 protein: CSVLGVGNQPQHF; V gene: TRBV29-1; J gene: TRBJ1-5
CDR3 protein: CASRPPPGLAVTSYNEQFF; V gene: TRBV2; J gene: TRBJ2-1